This TCR beta chain was documented in a study of cytomegalovirus exposure and HLA in healthy donors. In the study overall: A subsequent analysis stated that the 120 or so validation repertoires were run on the same platform as the roughly 620 first-cohort repertoires. Study outcomes and limitations: A list of around 160 TCR beta chains associated with cytomegalovirus was given.

The method was immunoSEQ multiplex PCR; TCRdb's version includes in-frame clones alone and lacks a portion of them. Of roughly 250,000 clones in the sample, around nine tenths were seen once. Trimming cost V 3 bases and J 10 bases; bases outside gene matches: 6. Germline-derived CDR1 and CDR2 are WNHNN and SYGVQD (reference sequence). The CDR3 spans 12 residues. This clone was detected only once. The antigen is unknown. J is TRBJ2-7 and V is TRBV10-1; 7 positions match TRBD1. The sequenced material came from PBMCs. The origin of this receptor is a man aged 18 to 29 in good health and CMV-seronegative. Here the CDR3 reads CASSETGARQYF. The CDR3 region has the DNA TGCGCCAGCAGTGAAACAGGGGCCAGACAGTACTTC.